This TCR beta chain derives from a study of cytomegalovirus exposure and HLA in healthy donors. Broader study findings: Most TCR sequences were uncommon, yet certain public TCRs appeared in many donors.

The length of the CDR3 is 14 residues. V lost 7 bases to trimming and J lost 4 bases; unmatched junction nucleotides: 5. The germline CDR1 and CDR2 sequences are MGHDK and SYGVNS. Clones were sequenced by immunoSEQ multiplex PCR, and TCRdb holds only the in-frame ones, with some missing. The data contain about 110,000 clones, 90% to 97% of them seen just once; the ten biggest clones take up under 0.75%. For this clone: Its antigen is not known.

The receptor's source is a young woman in good health and CMV-seronegative. Sequenced material: PBMCs. This chain joins TRBV25-1 and TRBJ1-5, with 9 positions matching TRBD1. DNA for the CDR3: TGTGCCAGCATCGACAGGGGGTTTAATCAGCCCCAGCATTTT. As protein: CASIDRGFNQPQHF.